This TCR beta chain was sequenced in a study of cytomegalovirus exposure and HLA in healthy donors. Turning to the study itself: A subsequent analysis stated that the 120 or so validation repertoires were run on the same platform as the roughly 670 first-cohort repertoires. Findings and caveats of the study: Clusters of TCRs from the first cohort tended to co-occur in the roughly 120 validation repertoires (as a later analysis found). Some public TCRs appeared in many individuals, while most sequences were rare.

As for this clone: Its cognate antigen is unknown.

The CDR3 is made up of 12 amino acids. Germline loops: CDR1 SGHVS, CDR2 FNYEAQ. Trimming shortened V by 5 bases and J by 6 bases, and 8 bases separated the two germline ends. The assay was immunoSEQ multiplex PCR, and TCRdb's table has in-frame clones only and misses some. The table has about 250,000 clones, about 90% seen once. The source is a man between 18 and 29 years old in good health and CMV-seropositive. The V call is TRBV7-6, the J call TRBJ2-1; D gene unclear. What was sequenced was PBMCs. The CDR3 sequence: CASSPLTNEQFF. CDR3 coding DNA: TGTGCCAGCAGCCCCCTAACCAATGAGCAGTTCTTC.